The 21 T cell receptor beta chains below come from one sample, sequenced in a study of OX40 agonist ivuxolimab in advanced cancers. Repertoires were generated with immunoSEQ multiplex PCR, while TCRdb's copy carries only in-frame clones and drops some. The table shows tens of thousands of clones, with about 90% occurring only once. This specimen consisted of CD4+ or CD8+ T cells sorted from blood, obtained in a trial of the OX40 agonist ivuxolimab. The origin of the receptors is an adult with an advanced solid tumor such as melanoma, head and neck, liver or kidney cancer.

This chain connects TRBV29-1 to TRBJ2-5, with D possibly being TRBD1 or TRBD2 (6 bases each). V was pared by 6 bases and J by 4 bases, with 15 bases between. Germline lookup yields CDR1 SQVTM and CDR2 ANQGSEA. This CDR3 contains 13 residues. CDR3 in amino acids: CSVPSGGGETQYF. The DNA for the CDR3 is TGCAGCGTCCCCAGCGGAGGGGGAGAGACCCAGTACTTC.

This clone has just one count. The CDR3 coding sequence is TGTGCCAGCAGTCCGACCCAGGACAGCACAACCTACGAGCAGTACTTC. Translating gives CASSPTQDSTTYEQYF. The V gene is TRBV7-6, the J gene TRBJ2-7; perhaps TRBD1 as D (6 bases). Trimming stripped 6 bases from V and 2 bases from J, with 20 bases between. Germline-derived CDR1 and CDR2 are SGHVS and FNYEAQ. This CDR3 has 16 residues.

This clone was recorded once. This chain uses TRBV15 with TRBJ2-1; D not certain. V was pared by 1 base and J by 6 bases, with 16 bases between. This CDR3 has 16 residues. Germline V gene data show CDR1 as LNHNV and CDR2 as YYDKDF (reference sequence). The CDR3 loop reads CATSRGGPSQSNEQFF. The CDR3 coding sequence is TGTGCCACCAGCAGAGGGGGTCCCAGTCAGTCCAATGAGCAGTTCTTC.

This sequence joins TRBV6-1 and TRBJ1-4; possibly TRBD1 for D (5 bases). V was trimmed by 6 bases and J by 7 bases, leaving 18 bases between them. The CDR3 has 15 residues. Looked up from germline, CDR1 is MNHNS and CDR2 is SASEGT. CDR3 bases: TGTGCCAGCAGCCCCGAAGGGGTAAGAGGTGAAAAACTGTTTTTT. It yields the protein CASSPEGVRGEKLFF.

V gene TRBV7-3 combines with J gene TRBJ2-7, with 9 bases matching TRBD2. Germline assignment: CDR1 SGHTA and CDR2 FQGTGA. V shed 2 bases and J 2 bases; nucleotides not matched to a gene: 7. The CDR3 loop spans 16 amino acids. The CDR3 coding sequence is TGTGCCAGCAGCTTAGAAGGGGCTAGCGGGGCCTACGAGCAGTACTTC. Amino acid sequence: CASSLEGASGAYEQYF. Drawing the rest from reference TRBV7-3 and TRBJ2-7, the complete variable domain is GAGVSQTPSNKVTEKGKYVELRCDPISGHTALYWYRQSLGQGPEFLIYFQGTGAADDSGLPNDRFFAVRPEGSVSTLKIQRTERGDSAVYLCASSLEGASGAYEQYFGPGTRLTVT.

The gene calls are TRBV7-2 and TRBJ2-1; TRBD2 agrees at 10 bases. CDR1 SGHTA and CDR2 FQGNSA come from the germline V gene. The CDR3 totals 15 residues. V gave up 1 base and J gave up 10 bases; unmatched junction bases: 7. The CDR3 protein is CASSLGLAGDGEQFF. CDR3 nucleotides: TGTGCCAGCAGCTTAGGCCTAGCGGGGGACGGGGAGCAGTTCTTC.

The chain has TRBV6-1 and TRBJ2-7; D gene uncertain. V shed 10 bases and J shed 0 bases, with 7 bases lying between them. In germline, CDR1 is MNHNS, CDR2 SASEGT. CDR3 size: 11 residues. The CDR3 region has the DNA TGTGCCACCTCTATCTCCTACGAGCAGTACTTC. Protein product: CATSISYEQYF.

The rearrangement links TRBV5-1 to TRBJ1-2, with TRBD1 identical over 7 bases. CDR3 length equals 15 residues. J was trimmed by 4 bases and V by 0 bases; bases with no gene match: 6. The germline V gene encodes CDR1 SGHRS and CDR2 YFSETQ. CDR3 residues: CASSLAQGDGYGYTF. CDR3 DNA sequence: TGCGCCAGCAGCTTGGCCCAGGGGGATGGCTATGGCTACACCTTC.

The CDR3 DNA is TGTGCCAGCAGTGAAGCATTCCGGACAGGGGGCGGCCAGCCCCAGCATTTT. Translation: CASSEAFRTGGGQPQHF. The chain links TRBV6-1 to TRBJ1-5; 11 bases are a match to TRBD1. CDR1 is MNHNS, CDR2 SASEGT, per germline. The CDR3 is made up of 17 amino acids. The V gene end was trimmed by 0 bases and the J gene end by 7 bases; junction bases not matched to a gene: 8.

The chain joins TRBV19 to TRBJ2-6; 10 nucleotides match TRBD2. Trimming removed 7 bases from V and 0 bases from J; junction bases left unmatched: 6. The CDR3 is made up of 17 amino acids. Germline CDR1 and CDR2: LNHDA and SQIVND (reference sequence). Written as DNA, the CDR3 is TGTGCCAGTACGCGGACTAGCGGTAGCTCTGGGGCCAACGTCCTGACTTTC. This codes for CASTRTSGSSGANVLTF.

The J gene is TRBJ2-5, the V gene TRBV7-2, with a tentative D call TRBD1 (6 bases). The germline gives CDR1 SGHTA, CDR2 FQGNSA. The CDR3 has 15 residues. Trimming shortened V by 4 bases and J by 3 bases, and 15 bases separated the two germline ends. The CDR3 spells CASSYRQAPEETQYF. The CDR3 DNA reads TGTGCCAGCAGCTACCGACAGGCCCCCGAAGAGACCCAGTACTTC.

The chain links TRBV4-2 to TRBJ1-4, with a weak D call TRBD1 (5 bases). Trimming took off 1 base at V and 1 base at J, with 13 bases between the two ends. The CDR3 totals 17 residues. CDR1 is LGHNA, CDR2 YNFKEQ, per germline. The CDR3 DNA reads TGTGCCAGCAGCCAAGCAGGGTTTGGAAGAACTAATGAAAAACTGTTTTTT. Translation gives CASSQAGFGRTNEKLFF.

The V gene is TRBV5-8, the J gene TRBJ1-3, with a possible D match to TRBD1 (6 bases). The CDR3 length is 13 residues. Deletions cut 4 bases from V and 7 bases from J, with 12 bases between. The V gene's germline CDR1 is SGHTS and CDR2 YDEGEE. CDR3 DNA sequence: TGTGCCAGCAGCCGCCGAGGGGGGAACACCATATATTTT. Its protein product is CASSRRGGNTIYF.

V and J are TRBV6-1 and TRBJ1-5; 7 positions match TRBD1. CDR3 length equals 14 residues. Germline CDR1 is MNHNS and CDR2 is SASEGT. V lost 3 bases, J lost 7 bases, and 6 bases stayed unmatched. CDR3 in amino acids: CASSDSTGLQPQHF. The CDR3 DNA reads TGTGCCAGCAGTGACTCGACAGGGCTCCAGCCCCAGCATTTT.

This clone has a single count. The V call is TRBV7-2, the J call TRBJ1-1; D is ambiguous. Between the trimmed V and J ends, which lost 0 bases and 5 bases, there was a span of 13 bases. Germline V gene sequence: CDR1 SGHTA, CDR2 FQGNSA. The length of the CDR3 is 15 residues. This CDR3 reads CASSLAADVVTEAFF. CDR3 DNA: TGTGCCAGCAGCTTAGCGGCAGATGTGGTTACTGAAGCTTTCTTT. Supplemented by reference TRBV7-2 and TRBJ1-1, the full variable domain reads GAGVSQSPSNKVTEKGKDVELRCDPISGHTALYWYRQSLGQGLEFLIYFQGNSAPDKSGLPSDRFSAERTGGSVSTLTIQRTQQEDSAVYLCASSLAADVVTEAFFGQGTRLTVV.

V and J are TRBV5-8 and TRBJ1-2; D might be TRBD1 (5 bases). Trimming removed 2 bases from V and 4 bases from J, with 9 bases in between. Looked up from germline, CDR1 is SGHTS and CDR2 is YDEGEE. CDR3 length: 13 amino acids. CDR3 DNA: TGTGCCAGCAGCTTATCCAGGGTCTATGGCTACACCTTC. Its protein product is CASSLSRVYGYTF.

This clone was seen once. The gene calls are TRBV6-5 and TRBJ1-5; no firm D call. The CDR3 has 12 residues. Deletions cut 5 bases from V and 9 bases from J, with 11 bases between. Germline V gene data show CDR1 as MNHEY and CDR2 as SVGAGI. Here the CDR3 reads CASSDTGRPQHF. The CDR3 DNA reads TGTGCCAGCAGTGATACGGGAAGGCCCCAGCATTTT.

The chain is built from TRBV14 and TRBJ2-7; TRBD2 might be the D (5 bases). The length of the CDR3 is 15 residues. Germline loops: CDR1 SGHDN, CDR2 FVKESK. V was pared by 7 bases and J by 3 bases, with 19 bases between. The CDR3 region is CASIGGPIIRYEQYF. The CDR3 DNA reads TGTGCCAGCATAGGAGGACCTATCATTCGCTACGAGCAGTACTTC.

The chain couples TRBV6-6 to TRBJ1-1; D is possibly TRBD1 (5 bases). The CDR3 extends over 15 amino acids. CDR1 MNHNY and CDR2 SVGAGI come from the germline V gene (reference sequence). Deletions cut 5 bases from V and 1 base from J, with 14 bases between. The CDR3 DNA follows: TGTGCCAGCAGTAAACCTGGGGGGGGGAACACTGAAGCTTTCTTT. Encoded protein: CASSKPGGGNTEAFF.

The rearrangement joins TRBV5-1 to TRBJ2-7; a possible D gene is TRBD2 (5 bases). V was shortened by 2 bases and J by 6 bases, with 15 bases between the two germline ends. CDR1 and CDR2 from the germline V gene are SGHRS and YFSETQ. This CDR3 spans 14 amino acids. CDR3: CASSLAAGFGEQYF. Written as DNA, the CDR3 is TGCGCCAGCAGCTTAGCCGCGGGTTTTGGCGAGCAGTACTTC.

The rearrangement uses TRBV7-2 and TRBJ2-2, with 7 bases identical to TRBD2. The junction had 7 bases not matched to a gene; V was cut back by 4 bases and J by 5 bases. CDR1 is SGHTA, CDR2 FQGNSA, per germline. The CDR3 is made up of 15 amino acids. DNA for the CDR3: TGTGCCAGCAGCTCTCCTAACGGGGGGACCGGGGAGCTGTTTTTT. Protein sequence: CASSSPNGGTGELFF. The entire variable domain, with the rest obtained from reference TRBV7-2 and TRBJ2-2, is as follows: GAGVSQSPSNKVTEKGKDVELRCDPISGHTALYWYRQSLGQGLEFLIYFQGNSAPDKSGLPSDRFSAERTGGSVSTLTIQRTQQEDSAVYLCASSSPNGGTGELFFGEGSRLTVL.